Listed below are T cell receptor beta chains from one sample, sequenced in a study of blood T cell repertoires in COVID-19. Using immunoSEQ multiplex PCR, the repertoire was profiled, and TCRdb retains in-frame clones only, with some absent. Of approximately 300,000 clones detected, about 82% appear once; the ten largest clones hold 4% to 5%. Sequenced: peripheral blood. The receptors derive from a woman aged 50 to 65 with active or convalescent COVID-19. The CDR3 runs from the conserved cysteine through the conserved F or W. Each record gives: CDR3 DNA, CDR3 protein, J gene, D gene, clone size, V gene. D genes are given only for firm matches. The listing skips clone size in some rows; elsewhere it reads once, few, many or a size class.

cdr3_nt: TGTGCCAGTAGTATTCGGGCAGGGTCTAACTATGGCTACACCTTC; cdr3_aa: CASSIRAGSNYGYTF; j_call: TRBJ1-2; d_call: -; clone_size: few; v_call: TRBV19
cdr3_nt: TGCGCCAGCAGCTTGGAGGGGCGGCAGTACTACGAGCAGTACTTC; cdr3_aa: CASSLEGRQYYEQYF; j_call: TRBJ2-7; d_call: -; clone_size: -; v_call: TRBV5-1
cdr3_nt: TGCGCCAGCAGCTTGAAGAGGACTAATGAAAAACTGTTTTTT; cdr3_aa: CASSLKRTNEKLFF; j_call: TRBJ1-4; d_call: -; clone_size: -; v_call: TRBV5-1
cdr3_nt: TGTGCCAGCAGCGCCCTAGCGAGGTCTACTAGCACAGATACGCAGTATTTT; cdr3_aa: CASSALARSTSTDTQYF; j_call: TRBJ2-3; d_call: -; clone_size: -; v_call: TRBV9
cdr3_nt: TGTGCCAGCAGCTTATGGGATATAGCGGGAGTGGGTGCAGTCGGGACCCAGTACTTC; cdr3_aa: CASSLWDIAGVGAVGTQYF; j_call: TRBJ2-5; d_call: TRBD2; clone_size: -; v_call: TRBV11-2
cdr3_nt: TGTGCCATCAGAGCTATGAACACTGAAGCTTTCTTT; cdr3_aa: CAIRAMNTEAFF; j_call: TRBJ1-1; d_call: -; clone_size: -; v_call: TRBV10-3
cdr3_nt: TGTGCCAGTAGTATTGCGGGTACCGAGCAGTTCTTC; cdr3_aa: CASSIAGTEQFF; j_call: TRBJ2-1; d_call: -; clone_size: -; v_call: TRBV19
cdr3_nt: TGTGCCAGCAGCTTGTGGGGGACTAGCGGGGTCTCCTACAATGAGCAGTTCTTC; cdr3_aa: CASSLWGTSGVSYNEQFF; j_call: TRBJ2-1; d_call: TRBD2; clone_size: -; v_call: TRBV5-6
cdr3_nt: TGCAGCGTTACGACAGGGGGCGCGTTGGGCTACACCTTC; cdr3_aa: CSVTTGGALGYTF; j_call: TRBJ1-2; d_call: TRBD1; clone_size: medium-sized; v_call: TRBV29-1
cdr3_nt: TGTGCCAGCAGCCCCCGGGACGAGCAGTACTTC; cdr3_aa: CASSPRDEQYF; j_call: TRBJ2-7; d_call: -; clone_size: -; v_call: TRBV9
cdr3_nt: TGTGCCAGCAGCGGCGCGGGGACCGATAGCTCCTACAATGAGCAGTTCTTC; cdr3_aa: CASSGAGTDSSYNEQFF; j_call: TRBJ2-1; d_call: -; clone_size: -; v_call: TRBV5-4
cdr3_nt: TGTGCCAGCAGTTTCTGGAGCTCGAAGACTGAAGCTTTCTTT; cdr3_aa: CASSFWSSKTEAFF; j_call: TRBJ1-1; d_call: -; clone_size: -; v_call: TRBV28
cdr3_nt: TGCGCCAGCAGCCAAGTTTTTTCAGGGAAGGCTGGCTACACCTTC; cdr3_aa: CASSQVFSGKAGYTF; j_call: TRBJ1-2; d_call: -; clone_size: -; v_call: TRBV4-1
cdr3_nt: TGTGCCAGCAGCTTTGGACAGGGCTTGGATGAGCAGTTCTTC; cdr3_aa: CASSFGQGLDEQFF; j_call: TRBJ2-1; d_call: TRBD1; clone_size: -; v_call: TRBV7-8
cdr3_nt: TGTGCCAGTAGTATTACAGGGGGCTCACCGGGTGGGTCGCCTGAAGCTTTCTTT; cdr3_aa: CASSITGGSPGGSPEAFF; j_call: TRBJ1-1; d_call: TRBD1; clone_size: -; v_call: TRBV19
cdr3_nt: TGTGCCAGCAGCTATCCAACGGGGACAGACGAGCAGTACTTC; cdr3_aa: CASSYPTGTDEQYF; j_call: TRBJ2-7; d_call: TRBD1; clone_size: -; v_call: TRBV5-5
cdr3_nt: TGTGCCAGCAGGACCCATTTTCGGGGGTCCCTTAAGGGGACTGAAGCTTTCTTT; cdr3_aa: CASRTHFRGSLKGTEAFF; j_call: TRBJ1-1; d_call: -; clone_size: -; v_call: TRBV27
cdr3_nt: TGTGCCAGCAGACCCAATGGGGCAGTGGGTAATCAGCCCCAGCATTTT; cdr3_aa: CASRPNGAVGNQPQHF; j_call: TRBJ1-5; d_call: -; clone_size: -; v_call: TRBV28
cdr3_nt: TGTGCCAGCAGACAAGGGACTAGCGGAGGAGATACGCAGTATTTT; cdr3_aa: CASRQGTSGGDTQYF; j_call: TRBJ2-3; d_call: TRBD2; clone_size: -; v_call: TRBV3-1/TRBV3-2
cdr3_nt: TGTGCCATCAGTGAGGGCAGTTCCTACGAGCAGTACTTC; cdr3_aa: CAISEGSSYEQYF; j_call: TRBJ2-7; d_call: -; clone_size: few; v_call: TRBV10-3
cdr3_nt: TGTGCCAGCAGCGTACGGGGGTTCTATAATTCACCCCTCCACTTT; cdr3_aa: CASSVRGFYNSPLHF; j_call: TRBJ1-6; d_call: -; clone_size: few; v_call: TRBV11-2
cdr3_nt: TGTGCCATCAGTGACCCGGGACAGGGCTACGAGCAGTACTTC; cdr3_aa: CAISDPGQGYEQYF; j_call: TRBJ2-7; d_call: TRBD1; clone_size: -; v_call: TRBV10-3
cdr3_nt: TGTGCCAGCTCAGGCGGACAGGGGGCGGGAGCTTTCTTT; cdr3_aa: CASSGGQGAGAFF; j_call: TRBJ1-1; d_call: TRBD1; clone_size: -; v_call: TRBV18
cdr3_nt: TGTGCCTGGAGTTTTGCGGAGACCCAGTACTTC; cdr3_aa: CAWSFAETQYF; j_call: TRBJ2-5; d_call: -; clone_size: -; v_call: TRBV30
cdr3_nt: TGTGCCAGCAGCGATCAGGGAAAGCAGTACTTC; cdr3_aa: CASSDQGKQYF; j_call: TRBJ2-7; d_call: -; clone_size: -; v_call: TRBV7-9
cdr3_nt: TGCGCCAGCAGCCCTAAGGAGACTAGCGGGAGCCATGAGCAGTTCTTC; cdr3_aa: CASSPKETSGSHEQFF; j_call: TRBJ2-1; d_call: TRBD2; clone_size: -; v_call: TRBV5-1
cdr3_nt: TGCGCCAGCAGCTTGACGGACAGTACCTCTGGAAACACCATATATTTT; cdr3_aa: CASSLTDSTSGNTIYF; j_call: TRBJ1-3; d_call: -; clone_size: -; v_call: TRBV5-1
cdr3_nt: TGTGCCACCCTGGACAGGGTTTGGGATTTT; cdr3_aa: CATLDRVWDF; j_call: TRBJ1-3; d_call: TRBD1; clone_size: -; v_call: TRBV24-1
cdr3_nt: TGTGCCAGCAGCCAATCGAAGGGGTCGGGCACTGAAGCTTTCTTT; cdr3_aa: CASSQSKGSGTEAFF; j_call: TRBJ1-1; d_call: -; clone_size: -; v_call: TRBV4-2
cdr3_nt: TGTGCCAGCTCACTTATAGCGGGAGGGAGCACCGGGGAGCTGTTTTTT; cdr3_aa: CASSLIAGGSTGELFF; j_call: TRBJ2-2; d_call: TRBD2; clone_size: -; v_call: TRBV6-4
cdr3_nt: TGTGCCAGCAGCCGAGGGACTAGCGGGGCCGAGGGGTACGAGCAGTACTTC; cdr3_aa: CASSRGTSGAEGYEQYF; j_call: TRBJ2-7; d_call: TRBD2; clone_size: -; v_call: TRBV7-8
cdr3_nt: TGTGCCAGCAGCGCCGTGGGGACTAGTGGCTACAATGAGCAGTTCTTC; cdr3_aa: CASSAVGTSGYNEQFF; j_call: TRBJ2-1; d_call: TRBD2; clone_size: -; v_call: TRBV9
cdr3_nt: TGTGCCAGCAGGGCTAAGCGGGAGGTCTCCTACAATGAGCAGTTCTTC; cdr3_aa: CASRAKREVSYNEQFF; j_call: TRBJ2-1; d_call: TRBD2; clone_size: -; v_call: TRBV5-4
cdr3_nt: TGTGCCAGCAGCCAAACTAGCGGGAGAGGGGATGAGCAGTTCTTC; cdr3_aa: CASSQTSGRGDEQFF; j_call: TRBJ2-1; d_call: TRBD2; clone_size: -; v_call: TRBV2
cdr3_nt: TGTGCCAGCAGTTCCCAGGTCGTGGCTTTCTTT; cdr3_aa: CASSSQVVAFF; j_call: TRBJ1-1; d_call: -; clone_size: few; v_call: TRBV28
cdr3_nt: TGTGCCAGCAGCTTCTCGGGGGGCCGATACAATGAGCAGTTCTTC; cdr3_aa: CASSFSGGRYNEQFF; j_call: TRBJ2-1; d_call: -; clone_size: -; v_call: TRBV7-9
cdr3_nt: TGTGCCAGCAGCCAAGATGCGTCGGGACTTTACAATGAGCAGTTCTTC; cdr3_aa: CASSQDASGLYNEQFF; j_call: TRBJ2-1; d_call: -; clone_size: -; v_call: TRBV3-1/TRBV3-2
cdr3_nt: TGTGCCAGAAGCTTCGAAGCGGGAGGGACCTACGAGCAGTACTTC; cdr3_aa: CARSFEAGGTYEQYF; j_call: TRBJ2-7; d_call: TRBD2; clone_size: few; v_call: TRBV5-3
cdr3_nt: TGCGCCAGCAGTATAGCGGTACAAGAGACCCAGTACTTC; cdr3_aa: CASSIAVQETQYF; j_call: TRBJ2-5; d_call: -; clone_size: -; v_call: TRBV4-1
cdr3_nt: TGTGCCAGCAGCCAAGATACCGTAGTTCGTGAAGCTTTCTTT; cdr3_aa: CASSQDTVVREAFF; j_call: TRBJ1-1; d_call: -; clone_size: -; v_call: TRBV3-1/TRBV3-2
cdr3_nt: TGTGCCAGCAGCCCGGGACTAATCGATCAGCCCCAGCATTTT; cdr3_aa: CASSPGLIDQPQHF; j_call: TRBJ1-5; d_call: -; clone_size: -; v_call: TRBV9
cdr3_nt: TGTGCCACCAGCAGAGTCCGCGGGGGGAGCTCCTACAATGAGCAGTTCTTC; cdr3_aa: CATSRVRGGSSYNEQFF; j_call: TRBJ2-1; d_call: TRBD2; clone_size: -; v_call: TRBV15
cdr3_nt: TGTGCCAGCGGCGACAGCGGAAACACCATATATTTT; cdr3_aa: CASGDSGNTIYF; j_call: TRBJ1-3; d_call: -; clone_size: -; v_call: TRBV7-9
cdr3_nt: TGCAGCGTCCAGGGGGGCGCGTCAGATACGCAGTATTTT; cdr3_aa: CSVQGGASDTQYF; j_call: TRBJ2-3; d_call: -; clone_size: -; v_call: TRBV29-1
cdr3_nt: TGTGCCAGCTCACCGTCCGACTCGCGGGGCTACACCTTC; cdr3_aa: CASSPSDSRGYTF; j_call: TRBJ1-2; d_call: -; clone_size: -; v_call: TRBV18
cdr3_nt: TGTGCCAGTAGTATAGACCCGGACAGGGCGAGCTATGGCTACACCTTC; cdr3_aa: CASSIDPDRASYGYTF; j_call: TRBJ1-2; d_call: TRBD1; clone_size: -; v_call: TRBV19
cdr3_nt: TGTGCCAGCACTTTTAGCGGGAGGTACTACAATGAGCAGTTCTTC; cdr3_aa: CASTFSGRYYNEQFF; j_call: TRBJ2-1; d_call: TRBD2; clone_size: -; v_call: TRBV27
cdr3_nt: TGCGCCAGCAGCTTGGGGCCATCCCAAGAGACCCAGTACTTC; cdr3_aa: CASSLGPSQETQYF; j_call: TRBJ2-5; d_call: -; clone_size: once; v_call: TRBV5-1